This TCR beta chain is from a study of cytomegalovirus exposure and HLA in healthy donors. At sampling all donors were nominally healthy, likely with unrecorded immune exposures. Overall study results and limits: The classifier, whose performance was assessed in both the original and validation cohorts, reportedly diagnosed cytomegalovirus status with high specificity and sensitivity.

Use of 60 Vbeta and 13 Jbeta primers characterized the PCR. The repertoire was sequenced with immunoSEQ multiplex PCR; TCRdb's copy has only in-frame clones and lacks some. The sample has about 120,000 clones; about 86% are singletons. Of note for this clone: Its specificity is unknown.

Between the trimmed V and J ends, which lost 0 bases and 6 bases, there was a span of 9 bases. CDR3 length: 13 residues. Germline CDR1 is SGHTA and CDR2 is FQGNSA. The chain links TRBV7-2 to TRBJ2-7, with D hard to call. Sample: PBMCs. The TCR comes from a young woman in good health and CMV-seronegative. The CDR3 nucleotides are TGTGCCAGCAGCTTAGCTGCGTCTAGCGAGCAGTACTTC. Protein sequence: CASSLAASSEQYF.